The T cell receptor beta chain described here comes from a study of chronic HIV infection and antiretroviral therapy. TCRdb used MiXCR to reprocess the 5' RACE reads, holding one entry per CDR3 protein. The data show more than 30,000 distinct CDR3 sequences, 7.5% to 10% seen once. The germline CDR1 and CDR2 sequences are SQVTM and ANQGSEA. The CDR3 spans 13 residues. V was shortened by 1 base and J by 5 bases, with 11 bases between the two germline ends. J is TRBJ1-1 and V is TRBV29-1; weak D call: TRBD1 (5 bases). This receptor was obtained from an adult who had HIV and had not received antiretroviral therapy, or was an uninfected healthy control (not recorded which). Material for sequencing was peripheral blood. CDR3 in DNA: TGCAGCGTTGAAGGCAGGGTACATACTGAAGCTTTCTTT. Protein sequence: CSVEGRVHTEAFF.